The rows below give T cell receptor beta chains drawn from one sample of a study of blood T cells in healthy people across ages. Via MiXCR, TCRdb re-called the 5' RACE reads, giving one row per CDR3 protein. Among 750,000 to 950,000 distinct CDR3 sequences, roughly 50% were seen once, and the ten largest hold approximately 40%. The sequenced sample consisted of blood. The source of these receptors is a man aged 80 or over in good health. Each CDR3 is given with its conserved first and last residue. A D gene is named only where the DNA matches it firmly. For some rows the clone size is stated as once, few or many, or as a class when expanded; others skip it.

d_call j_call v_call clone_size cdr3_nt cdr3_aa
TRBD1 TRBJ2-7 TRBV5-1 NA TGCGCCAGCAGCAAAGTCTCGGGACAGGGCCCTCTGGAGCAGTACTTC CASSKVSGQGPLEQYF
TRBD2 TRBJ2-1 TRBV4-2 NA TGTGCCAGCAGCCAAGAGAGCGGGAGCGGGAATGAGCAGTTCTTC CASSQESGSGNEQFF
TRBD2 TRBJ2-3 TRBV5-1 NA TGCGCCAGCAGCCCAAACGGACTAGCGGGAGGGGTACTAAGCACAGATACGCAGTATTTT CASSPNGLAGGVLSTDTQYF
TRBD2 TRBJ2-6 TRBV3-1 NA TGTGCCAGCAGCCACTTGTCGGGGGGATCAGGGGCCAACGTCCTGACTTTC CASSHLSGGSGANVLTF
NA TRBJ2-3 TRBV13 NA TGTGCCAGCAGCCTCGGACTACCGTCAGATACGCAGTATTTT CASSLGLPSDTQYF
NA TRBJ1-1 TRBV12-3/TRBV12-4 many TGTGCCAGCAGCTTCCAGGGGAACACTGAAGCTTTCTTT CASSFQGNTEAFF
NA TRBJ1-1 TRBV20-1 NA TGCAGTGCTACCGGGACTGGCGGTACTGAAGCTTTCTTT CSATGTGGTEAFF
NA TRBJ2-7 TRBV7-9 few TGTGCCAGCGACGCCGGGGGGCTACACGAGCAGTACTTC CASDAGGLHEQYF
TRBD1 TRBJ2-3 TRBV5-1 few TGCGCCAGACTCTACAGGGGAACAGATACGCAGTATTTT CARLYRGTDTQYF
TRBD1 TRBJ2-1 TRBV29-1 few TGCAGCGTCCTCGGACAGGGGGCGTTCCAGTTCTTC CSVLGQGAFQFF
NA TRBJ2-7 TRBV7-3 NA TGTGCCAGCAGCTTAGTTCCGGGGCCGACCTACGAGCAGTACTTC CASSLVPGPTYEQYF
NA TRBJ2-2 TRBV7-7 NA TGTGCCAGCAGTCAAGCGGCCGGGGAGCTGTTTTTT CASSQAAGELFF
TRBD1 TRBJ1-1 TRBV27 few TGTGCCAGCAGTTGGAACAGGGGAGGCACTGAAGCTTTCTTT CASSWNRGGTEAFF
TRBD1 TRBJ2-7 TRBV6-5 NA TGTGCCAGCAGTTACCAGGACAGGGGGCCGTACGAGCAGTACTTC CASSYQDRGPYEQYF
TRBD2 TRBJ2-1 TRBV5-1 NA TGCGCCAGCAGCTTCCCCGGACTAGCGGGAGTGACGAGCTCCTACAATGAGCAGTTCTTC CASSFPGLAGVTSSYNEQFF
NA TRBJ2-1 TRBV29-1 NA TGCAGCGTTGTTGAGGGAGCCTCCTACAATGAGCAGTTCTTC CSVVEGASYNEQFF
TRBD1 TRBJ2-2 TRBV9 NA TGTGCCAGCAGGGGACAGGGGTTATCCAACACCGGGGAGCTGTTTTTT CASRGQGLSNTGELFF
TRBD1 TRBJ1-2 TRBV3-1 NA TGTGCCAGCAGCCCCTGGGACAGGGTCCCCTATGGCTACACCTTC CASSPWDRVPYGYTF
NA TRBJ2-4 TRBV3-1 NA TGTGCCAGCAGCCCCGGAGGTGAGGGGCCTACCTATCTCGCCAAAAACATTCAGTACTTC CASSPGGEGPTYLAKNIQYF
NA TRBJ2-7 TRBV24-1 NA TGTGCCACCAGTGATTTCGGTCGGAACTACAATGAGCAGTACTTC CATSDFGRNYNEQYF